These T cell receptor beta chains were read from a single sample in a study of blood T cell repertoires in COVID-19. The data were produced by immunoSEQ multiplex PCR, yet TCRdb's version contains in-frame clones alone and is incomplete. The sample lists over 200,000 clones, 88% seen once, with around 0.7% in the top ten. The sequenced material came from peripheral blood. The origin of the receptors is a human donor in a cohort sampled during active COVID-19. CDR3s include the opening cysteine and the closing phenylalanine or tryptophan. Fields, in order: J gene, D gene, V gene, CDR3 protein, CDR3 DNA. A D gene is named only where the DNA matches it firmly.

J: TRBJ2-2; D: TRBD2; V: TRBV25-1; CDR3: CASSEWDYGELFF; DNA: TGTGCCAGCAGTGAATGGGACTACGGGGAGCTGTTTTTT
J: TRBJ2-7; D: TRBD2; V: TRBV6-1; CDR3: CASSEAREGQYF; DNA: TGTGCCAGCAGTGAAGCTCGGGAGGGTCAGTACTTC
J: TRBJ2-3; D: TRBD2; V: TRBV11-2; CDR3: CASSWTSGSTDTQYF; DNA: TGTGCCAGCAGCTGGACTAGCGGGAGCACAGATACGCAGTATTTT
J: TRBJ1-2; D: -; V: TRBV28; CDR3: CASGWAGYGYTF; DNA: TGTGCCAGCGGATGGGCCGGCTATGGCTACACCTTC
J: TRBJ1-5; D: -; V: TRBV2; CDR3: CASSEALGGRGQPQHF; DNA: TGTGCCAGCAGTGAAGCGCTCGGGGGGAGGGGGCAGCCCCAGCATTTT
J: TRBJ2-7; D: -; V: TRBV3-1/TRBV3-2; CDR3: CASSQDMSYEQYF; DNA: TGTGCCAGCAGCCAAGATATGAGTTACGAGCAGTACTTC
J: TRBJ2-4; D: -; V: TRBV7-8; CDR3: CASSDLGIQYF; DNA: TGTGCCAGCAGCGACCTCGGGATTCAGTACTTC
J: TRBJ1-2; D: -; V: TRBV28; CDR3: CASSLRDRFTNYGYTF; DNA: TGTGCCAGCAGTTTACGAGACAGGTTTACTAACTATGGCTACACCTTC
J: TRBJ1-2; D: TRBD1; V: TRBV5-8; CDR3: CASSLGASMTGAGGYTF; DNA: TGTGCCAGCAGCTTGGGAGCCTCCATGACAGGGGCGGGGGGCTACACCTTC
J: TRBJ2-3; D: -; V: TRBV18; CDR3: CASSPNGDTQYF; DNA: TGTGCCAGCTCACCAAACGGAGATACGCAGTATTTT
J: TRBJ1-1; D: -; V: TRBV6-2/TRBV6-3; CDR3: CASSYNSEAFF; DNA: TGTGCCAGCAGTTACAACAGTGAAGCTTTCTTT
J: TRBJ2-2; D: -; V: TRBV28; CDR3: CASTLAQVDTGELFF; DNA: TGTGCCAGCACCCTAGCCCAGGTTGACACCGGGGAGCTGTTTTTT